In this sample, the clone carrying this T cell receptor beta chain turned up a few times. These data are taken from a study of blood T cell repertoires in COVID-19. Study in general: Samples of COVID-19 (acute and convalescent) were obtained from the United States, Italy and Spain. T cells, B-cell-depleted T cells, or PBMCs provided the cDNA or gDNA that served as material.

This CDR3 comprises 15 residues. As handled by the study authors: Reference gene primer amplification in the assay estimated nucleated cell counts. Only in-frame clones appear in the TCRdb table, and some are missing; sequencing was by immunoSEQ multiplex PCR. V and J calls and clone size are as listed in that table; D and trimming were resolved from the DNA. The data show about 140,000 clones, 60% to 80% seen once. This chain links TRBV21-1 with TRBJ2-1; TRBD2, the table's D call, was not compared with the DNA. TRBV21-1 is given as a pseudogene. Specimen: peripheral blood. This receptor was obtained from a woman aged 45-65 years with active or convalescent COVID-19. The CDR3 here is CASSPRGATYNEQFF. The CDR3 nucleotides are TGTGCCAGCAGCCCTCGGGGGGCTACGTACAATGAGCAGTTCTTC.